This T cell receptor beta chain was retrieved from a study of blood T cells in healthy people across ages. General study findings and limits: More naive CD4+ cells and higher diversity marked long-lived donors relative to aged donors.

The authors ran a second PCR of roughly 6 to 12 cycles using a sample-barcoded 5' primer and a J-beta primer mix. A single record per CDR3 protein comes from TCRdb applying MiXCR to the 5' RACE reads. The sample consists of roughly 800,000 distinct CDR3 sequences, around 25% of them appearing once. This clonotype was observed a few times. No antigen is known for it. The CDR3 length is 20 residues. V was trimmed by 5 bases and J by 0 bases, leaving 25 bases between them. In germline, CDR1 is SGHAT, CDR2 FQDESV (reference sequence). For every donor, a draw yielded ten milliliters of peripheral blood. The authors isolated at least 6 million PBMCs per sample. These records were also assigned to another study, of T cells of mothers and their children.

The receptor was derived from a boy between 10 and 17 years old in good health. V is TRBV11-1 and J is TRBJ1-4, with D uncertain. Input material: blood. CDR3 amino acids: CASSLANLGAFPATNEKLFF. DNA for the CDR3: TGTGCCAGCAGCCTCGCAAACCTAGGCGCTTTCCCTGCAACTAATGAAAAACTGTTTTTT.